This TCR beta chain derives from a study of monozygotic twins with inflammatory bowel disease. Germline CDR1 LNHDA, CDR2 SQIVND (reference sequence). This CDR3 spans 15 amino acids. From the 5' RACE reads, TCRdb lists one entry per CDR3 protein and no DNA. Its clone listing holds around 220,000 distinct CDR3 sequences. The chain couples TRBV19 to TRBJ1-4; checking the TCRdb D call of TRBD1 is not possible without DNA. The sample consisted of blood. The TCR sequence derives from a human donor with ulcerative colitis or Crohn's disease, or a healthy co-twin of an affected twin (not recorded which). The CDR3 is CASSPTGAGVEKLFF.